This passage covers 23 T cell receptor beta chains from one sample sequenced in a study of blood T cell repertoires in COVID-19. Sequenced by immunoSEQ multiplex PCR; TCRdb stores in-frame clones only, minus some. There are 200,000 or so clones in the sample; almost 80% occur only once, and approximately 15% lies in the top ten. Sample: peripheral blood. These receptors all stem from a man in his fifties or sixties with active or convalescent COVID-19.

The chain couples TRBV15 to TRBJ2-7; TRBD2 might be the D (6 bases). Germline V CDR1 and CDR2: LNHNV, YYDKDF (reference sequence). Trimming cost V 3 bases and J 5 bases, with 20 bases left between them. CDR3 length equals 16 residues. CDR3 DNA: TGTGCCACCAGCAGGGGCCTAGGCGCGGGGAGGAACGAGCAGTACTTC. It translates to CATSRGLGAGRNEQYF.

This clone was detected ten times or more. V usage is TRBV4-1 and J usage is TRBJ2-3, with 7 bases identical to TRBD2. The CDR3 extends over 15 amino acids. CDR1 and CDR2 (germline): MGHRA, YSYEKL. Trimming took 0 bases from V and 9 from J; bases not matched to a gene: 9. The CDR3 loop reads CASSQDPAGRRTQYF. CDR3 DNA sequence: TGCGCCAGCAGCCAAGATCCAGCGGGAAGGAGAACGCAGTATTTT.

The chain carries TRBV28 and TRBJ1-1, with TRBD1 matching over 7 bases. The V gene's germline CDR1 is MDHEN and CDR2 SYDVKM. V lost 8 bases to trimming and J lost 0 bases; unmatched junction nucleotides: 6. There are 14 residues in the CDR3. Here the CDR3 DNA reads TGTGCCAGCCGACAGGGTGATATGAACACTGAAGCTTTCTTT. It encodes CASRQGDMNTEAFF.

The chain links TRBV4-3 to TRBJ2-7, with 7 bases fitting TRBD1. Germline V gene data show CDR1 as LGHNA and CDR2 as YSLEER. This CDR3 has 16 amino acids. Losses at the gene ends were 3 bases for V and 3 bases for J; bases not matched to a gene: 11. The CDR3 spells CASSQAGTERVYEQYF. The CDR3 DNA reads as TGCGCCAGCAGCCAGGCCGGGACAGAGAGAGTCTACGAGCAGTACTTC.

This chain connects TRBV6-5 to TRBJ2-7; 7 bases fit TRBD1. After removal of 6 bases from V and 1 base from J, the junction contained 9 bases not matched to a gene. This CDR3 has 15 amino acids. Germline lookup yields CDR1 MNHEY and CDR2 SVGAGI. CDR3: CASSRSGTASYEQYF. The CDR3 coding sequence is TGTGCCAGCAGCCGCTCCGGGACAGCTTCCTACGAGCAGTACTTC.

The rearrangement links TRBV28 to TRBJ2-7, with 9 positions matching TRBD2. The CDR3 length is 14 residues. V gave up 5 bases and J gave up 6 bases; unmatched junction bases: 8. Germline V lookup: CDR1 MDHEN, CDR2 SYDVKM. CDR3 coding DNA: TGTGCCAGCAGTCCGGGACTAGCTCTGCGCGAGCAGTACTTC. Translated, it gives CASSPGLALREQYF. The complete variable domain, with remaining parts taken from reference TRBV28 and TRBJ2-7, reads DVKVTQSSRYLVKRTGEKVFLECVQDMDHENMFWYRQDPGLGLRLIYFSYDVKMKEKGDIPEGYSVSREKKERFSLILESASTNQTSMYLCASSPGLALREQYFGPGTRLTVT.

The V call is TRBV5-4, the J call TRBJ1-2; the match to TRBD1 covers 8 bases. This CDR3 spans 14 amino acids. The V segment lost 4 bases and the J segment 2 bases; nucleotides outside the gene matches: 4. Germline CDR1 reads SGHNT; CDR2 reads YYREEE (reference sequence). As DNA, the CDR3 is TGTGCCAGCAGCGGACAGGGCTTAAACTATGGCTACACCTTC. Translating gives CASSGQGLNYGYTF.

The rearrangement uses TRBV4-1 and TRBJ2-7; 7 nucleotides match TRBD1. The CDR3 extends over 14 amino acids. Germline trimming cut 5 bases from V and 3 bases from J; bases unmatched to any gene: 7. The germline V gene encodes CDR1 MGHRA and CDR2 YSYEKL. CDR3 loop: CASSLPGTVYEQYF. DNA for the CDR3: TGCGCCAGCAGCTTACCCGGGACAGTCTACGAGCAGTACTTC.

The chain carries TRBV7-2 and TRBJ2-7; 14 bases fit TRBD2. Germline loops: CDR1 SGHTA, CDR2 FQGNSA. The junction had 12 bases not matched to a gene; V was cut back by 2 bases and J by 6 bases. CDR3 size: 18 residues. CDR3 DNA sequence: TGTGCCAGCAGCTTAAATCCTCTGGGACTAGCGGGAGTTCGCGAGCAGTACTTC. It specifies CASSLNPLGLAGVREQYF.

The V call is TRBV5-1, the J call TRBJ2-7; 7 bases agree with TRBD2. In germline, CDR1 is SGHRS, CDR2 YFSETQ. V dropped 3 bases and J dropped 2; count of bases not matched to a gene: 11. The CDR3 runs 16 residues. CDR3 residues: CASSSTSRSPTYEQYF. The DNA for the CDR3 is TGCGCCAGCAGCTCGACTAGCAGAAGCCCAACCTACGAGCAGTACTTC.

This chain uses TRBV25-1 with TRBJ2-7, with D tentatively TRBD2 (5 bases). Germline V gene sequence: CDR1 MGHDK, CDR2 SYGVNS. The CDR3 has 14 residues. The V gene lost 2 bases and the J gene lost 2 bases, with 10 bases spanning the gap. CDR3 in DNA: TGTGCCAGCAGTGAAGGGCTAGCAGCCTACGAGCAGTACTTC. Translated: CASSEGLAAYEQYF.

This chain links TRBV6-6 with TRBJ2-2; 8 nucleotides align to TRBD2. The CDR3 spans 14 residues. CDR1 MNHNY and CDR2 SVGAGI come from the germline V gene (reference sequence). V trimming: 3 bases; J trimming: 6 bases; junction bases outside the gene matches: 3. CDR3 sequence: CASSYRTSSGELFF. The CDR3 DNA follows: TGTGCCAGCAGTTATAGGACTAGCTCCGGGGAGCTGTTTTTT.

The chain combines TRBV9 with TRBJ2-3, with a tentative D call TRBD2 (5 bases). The germline CDR1 and CDR2 sequences are SGDLS and YYNGEE. The CDR3 consists of 14 residues. V lost 1 base and J 2 bases, leaving 8 bases between the germline ends. The CDR3 sequence: CASSVLEDTDTQYF. The CDR3 DNA sequence: TGTGCCAGCAGCGTATTGGAGGACACAGATACGCAGTATTTT.

The rearrangement uses TRBV6-1 and TRBJ1-2; TRBD1 matches 7 bases. The ends lost 3 bases at V and 5 bases at J; junction bases unmatched: 9. Germline CDR1 MNHNS, CDR2 SASEGT. The CDR3 contains 15 residues. The CDR3 spells CASSEGPGQIYGYTF. In nucleotides, the CDR3 is TGTGCCAGCAGTGAGGGACCGGGACAGATTTATGGCTACACCTTC.

In its sample, this clone was seen a few times. The rearrangement uses TRBV6-2 or TRBV6-3 and TRBJ1-2; no firm D call. This CDR3 is built from 13 residues. Looked up from germline, CDR1 is MNHEY and CDR2 is SVGEGT. Trimming left V 5 bases short and J 8 bases short, with 15 bases between. The CDR3: CASSDHMAEGYTF. For the CDR3, the DNA is TGTGCCAGCAGTGATCACATGGCGGAGGGCTACACCTTC.

The V call is TRBV27, the J call TRBJ2-5; no reliable D call. Trimming cost V 6 bases and J 1 base, with 18 bases left between them. CDR3 length equals 16 residues. From germline, CDR1 is MNHEY and CDR2 SMNVEV (reference sequence). CDR3 coding DNA: TGTGCCAGCAGATCCCGGAGCTTATCCGGCCAAGAGACCCAGTACTTC. It is translated as CASRSRSLSGQETQYF.

The rearrangement uses TRBV7-9 and TRBJ2-2, with a possible D match to TRBD2 (7 bases). Trimming pared 9 bases from V and 7 bases from J, leaving 18 bases between. Germline V CDR1 and CDR2: SEHNR, FQNEAQ (reference sequence). The CDR3 covers 14 residues. The CDR3 loop reads CASLRRGANGELFF. The CDR3 DNA reads TGTGCCAGTCTCAGACGGGGGGCCAACGGGGAGCTGTTTTTT.

The chain combines TRBV6-6 with TRBJ1-1, with a weak D call TRBD1 (6 bases). This CDR3 contains 15 residues. The V gene lost 2 bases and the J gene lost 5 bases, with 15 bases spanning the gap. Germline CDR1 is MNHNY and CDR2 is SVGAGI (reference sequence). The CDR3 DNA is TGTGCCAGCAGTTACAATACAGGGTATCTAACTGAAGCTTTCTTT. This translates into CASSYNTGYLTEAFF.

The J gene is TRBJ2-3, the V gene TRBV5-6, with D uncertain. This CDR3 is built from 15 residues. The V end was cut by 2 bases, the J end by 5 bases, with 15 bases between. In germline, CDR1 is SGHDT, CDR2 YYEEEE. This CDR3 reads CASSFTYSQRDTQYF. In nucleotides, the CDR3 is TGTGCCAGCAGCTTCACATACAGTCAACGAGATACGCAGTATTTT.

This clone has only a few counts. This chain connects TRBV5-1 to TRBJ2-1; 10 bases are a match to TRBD2. The germline V gene has CDR1 SGHRS and CDR2 YFSETQ. There are 17 residues in the CDR3. V lost 4 bases to trimming and J lost 0 bases; unmatched junction nucleotides: 7. The CDR3 sequence: CASSARLAGSSYNEQFF. CDR3 nucleotide sequence: TGCGCCAGCAGCGCACGACTAGCGGGTAGCTCCTACAATGAGCAGTTCTTC. Full variable domain (missing parts from reference TRBV5-1 and TRBJ2-1): KAGVTQTPRYLIKTRGQQVTLSCSPISGHRSVSWYQQTPGQGLQFLFEYFSETQRNKGNFPGRFSGRQFSNSRSEMNVSTLELGDSALYLCASSARLAGSSYNEQFFGPGTRLTVL.

The genes are TRBV12-3 or TRBV12-4 and TRBJ2-7; the D gene is possibly TRBD2 (7 bases). The CDR3 is 13 amino acids. Deletions cut 3 bases from V and 2 bases from J, with 8 bases between. CDR3 residues: CASSFGGPYEQYF. The CDR3 DNA sequence: TGTGCCAGCAGTTTCGGGGGGCCCTACGAGCAGTACTTC.

The chain recombines TRBV5-1 with TRBJ2-7, with D possibly being TRBD1 (5 bases). CDR3 length: 14 amino acids. With 0 bases removed from V and 6 bases from J, the gap between germline ends came to 13 bases. The germline gives CDR1 SGHRS, CDR2 YFSETQ. The CDR3 sequence is CASSLASQGSEQYF. Here the CDR3 DNA reads TGCGCCAGCAGCTTGGCCTCGCAGGGCTCCGAGCAGTACTTC.

This clone appeared a single time. The rearrangement uses TRBV5-5 and TRBJ2-2; 7 positions match TRBD2. The CDR3 has 14 amino acids. The trim removed 0 bases at V and 7 bases at J, leaving 3 bases unmatched. The V gene's germline CDR1 is SGHKS and CDR2 YYEKEE (reference sequence). CDR3 nucleotides: TGTGCCAGCAGCTTGGCAGTAGCGGGCGGGGAGCTGTTTTTT. Protein: CASSLAVAGGELFF.